These 9 T cell receptor beta chains were sequenced from one sample in a study of blood T cell repertoires in COVID-19. Data came from immunoSEQ multiplex PCR; TCRdb stores just in-frame clones and leaves some out. The sample holds 90,000 to 95,000 clones, approximately 90% seen once. Sequenced input: peripheral blood. Every receptor here comes from an elderly woman with active COVID-19.

CDR3 in DNA: TGCGCCAGCAGCGCTAACCCGACTAGCGGGAGCTCCTACAATGAGCAGTTCTTC. This codes for CASSANPTSGSSYNEQFF. V gene TRBV5-1 combines with J gene TRBJ2-1, with 12 positions matching TRBD2. The CDR3 runs 18 residues. With 4 bases clipped from V and 0 bases from J, the junction kept 8 bases outside the gene matches. Germline V CDR1 and CDR2: SGHRS, YFSETQ. Combining the CDR3 with reference TRBV5-1 and TRBJ2-1 gives the whole variable domain KAGVTQTPRYLIKTRGQQVTLSCSPISGHRSVSWYQQTPGQGLQFLFEYFSETQRNKGNFPGRFSGRQFSNSRSEMNVSTLELGDSALYLCASSANPTSGSSYNEQFFGPGTRLTVL.

The genes are TRBV28 and TRBJ1-1, with D possibly matching TRBD1 (6 bases). The V end was cut by 4 bases, the J end by 5 bases, with 17 bases between. The CDR3 length is 15 residues. CDR1 and CDR2 (germline): MDHEN, SYDVKM. CDR3: CASSSGDNRRTEAFF. The CDR3 DNA sequence: TGTGCCAGCAGTTCAGGGGACAATCGAAGGACTGAAGCTTTCTTT.

This clone came up once. DNA for the CDR3: TGTGCCATCAGGGGGGGGACAGGGCCGGAAAATGAGCAGTTCTTC. Translation gives CAIRGGTGPENEQFF. The rearrangement uses TRBV10-3 and TRBJ2-1; 9 bases line up with TRBD1. CDR3 length: 15 amino acids. The V and J ends lost 6 bases and 7 bases, in that order; junction bases with no gene match: 10. Germline CDR1 ENHRY, CDR2 SYGVKD.

This chain joins TRBV3-1 (or the pseudogene TRBV3-2) and TRBJ2-7; no reliable D call. The V end was cut by 4 bases, the J end by 4 bases, with 8 bases between. The CDR3 consists of 12 residues. Per the germline V gene, CDR1 is LGHDT and CDR2 is YNNKEL (reference sequence). CDR3 protein: CASSRAFYEQYF. In DNA, the CDR3 is TGTGCCAGCAGCCGAGCTTTTTACGAGCAGTACTTC.

This chain joins TRBV6-5 and TRBJ1-5; 7 nucleotides line up with TRBD1. V was pared by 6 bases and J by 6 bases, with 8 bases of the junction left unmatched. The CDR3 runs 14 residues. CDR1 is MNHEY and CDR2 is SVGAGI in the germline V gene. CDR3 residues: CASSPDRAGQPQHF. DNA for the CDR3: TGTGCCAGCAGCCCCGACAGGGCCGGTCAGCCCCAGCATTTT.

This chain uses TRBV3-1 (or the pseudogene TRBV3-2) with TRBJ2-5; no reliable D call. The CDR3 loop spans 12 amino acids. Germline CDR1 is LGHDT and CDR2 is YNNKEL (reference sequence). The V gene lost 3 bases and the J gene lost 4 bases, with 6 bases spanning the gap. The CDR3 DNA is TGTGCCAGCAGCCACTCCTCAGAGACCCAGTACTTC. This codes for CASSHSSETQYF.

The chain employs TRBV7-8 and TRBJ2-2; possibly TRBD1 for D (5 bases). The CDR3 loop spans 15 amino acids. Trimming removed 7 bases at V and 4 bases at J, with 16 bases between. CDR1 and CDR2 from the germline V gene are SGHVS and FQNEAQ. The CDR3 reads CASTPLRVGTGELFF. CDR3 DNA sequence: TGTGCCAGCACCCCCCTCAGGGTTGGCACCGGGGAGCTGTTTTTT.

The gene calls are TRBV27 and TRBJ2-4; 7 nucleotides match TRBD2. V dropped 6 bases and J dropped 5; count of bases not matched to a gene: 4. CDR3 length: 13 amino acids. CDR1 and CDR2 (germline): MNHEY, SMNVEV (reference sequence). The CDR3 nucleotides are TGTGCCAGCAGGGCTAGCGGACAAAACATTCAGTACTTC. The encoded protein is CASRASGQNIQYF.

The rearrangement joins TRBV28 to TRBJ2-1; 10 positions agree with TRBD2. The CDR3 spans 18 residues. CDR1 and CDR2 (germline): MDHEN, SYDVKM. V lost 6 bases to trimming and J lost 6 bases; unmatched junction nucleotides: 17. The CDR3 region has the DNA TGTGCCAGCAGCCGAAACCCCCATCTAGCGGGAGTACTCAATGAGCAGTTCTTC. This gives the protein CASSRNPHLAGVLNEQFF.